A selection of T cell receptor beta chains follows, all from one sample in a study of blood T cell repertoires in COVID-19. Clones were read by immunoSEQ multiplex PCR, and TCRdb kept only the in-frame ones, dropping some. The sample holds 200,000 to 250,000 clones, 70% to 90% seen once. The sequencing input was peripheral blood. Receptors originate from a man aged 35-49 years with acute or convalescent COVID-19. Both conserved end residues are part of each CDR3. A D gene is named only where the DNA matches it firmly. Expanded clones get a size class; other rows say once, few or many, or leave the size out.

>TRBJ2-2|TRBD2|TRBV28|-
TGTGCCAGCAGTCCCACCCGGACTAGCGGGGGGGAGCTGTTTTTT
CASSPTRTSGGELFF
>TRBJ1-2|-|TRBV7-2|-
TGTGCCAGCAGCTTTGATTGGACAGTATTCAATGGCTACACCTTC
CASSFDWTVFNGYTF
>TRBJ2-7|TRBD1|TRBV2|-
TGTGCCAGCAGTGGGACAGGGGCCTACGAGCAGTACTTC
CASSGTGAYEQYF
>TRBJ2-1|TRBD2|TRBV28|-
TGTGCCAGCACGAAAAAGCGGGGGTTCTACAATGAGCAGTTCTTC
CASTKKRGFYNEQFF
>TRBJ2-3|-|TRBV2|-
TGTGCCAGTAGACTAGGAGCAGATACGCAGTATTTT
CASRLGADTQYF
>TRBJ1-1|TRBD1|TRBV18|-
TGTGCCAGCTCACCAACGACAGGGGAAGCTTTCTTT
CASSPTTGEAFF
>TRBJ2-3|TRBD2|TRBV27|-
TGTGCCAGCAGTTTCCTGACTAGCGGGGGGGCAGATACGCAGTATTTT
CASSFLTSGGADTQYF
>TRBJ1-4|-|TRBV4-3|-
TGCGCCAGCAGCCAAGATTCGGGAGACAGTGAAAAACTGTTTTTT
CASSQDSGDSEKLFF
>TRBJ2-7|-|TRBV7-2|-
TGTGCCAGCAGCTTATTGGTTCGGGGATCCTACGAGCAGTACTTC
CASSLLVRGSYEQYF
>TRBJ1-6|TRBD1|TRBV7-8|-
TGTGCCAGCAGCTTAGAGACAGGGCTTAATTCACCCCTCCACTTT
CASSLETGLNSPLHF
>TRBJ1-5|-|TRBV6-1|-
TGTGCCAGCACCCCTGGGGGGAGCAATCAGCCCCAGCATTTT
CASTPGGSNQPQHF
>TRBJ1-1|-|TRBV29-1|-
TGCAGCGTCGGGGGGGGAGACGGTCCTTATGAAGCTTTCTTT
CSVGGGDGPYEAFF
>TRBJ1-4|-|TRBV4-3|-
TGCGCCAGCTCTTCGGGAGAAGGAGAAAAACTGTTTTTT
CASSSGEGEKLFF
>TRBJ1-1|TRBD1|TRBV18|-
TGTGCCAGCTCACAAAGACAGGGGACCGAAGCTTTCTTT
CASSQRQGTEAFF
>TRBJ2-7|-|TRBV27|-
TGTGCCCCTCCAGCGGTCTACGAGCAGTACTTC
CAPPAVYEQYF
>TRBJ2-7|-|TRBV19|-
TGTGCCAGTAGTATAGCCAGGTCCTACGAGCAGTACTTC
CASSIARSYEQYF
>TRBJ2-7|-|TRBV19|-
TGTGCCAGTAGCCGAGACTTGACTGGTACCTACGAGCAGTACTTC
CASSRDLTGTYEQYF
>TRBJ1-2|TRBD1|TRBV19|-
TGTGCCAGCCAAGCCCAGGGGGCGCGTGGCTACACCTTC
CASQAQGARGYTF
>TRBJ1-1|TRBD1|TRBV30|-
TGTGCCTGGAGCAGGGGACAGATGAACACTGAAGCTTTCTTT
CAWSRGQMNTEAFF
>TRBJ2-1|-|TRBV11-2|-
TGTGCCAGCAGCTTAGTTCCCGTCTACAATGAGCAGTTCTTC
CASSLVPVYNEQFF
>TRBJ1-1|-|TRBV7-9|-
TGTGCCAGCAGCTTGGAGGGGTGGACTGAAGCTTTCTTT
CASSLEGWTEAFF
>TRBJ2-5|-|TRBV6-5|-
TGTGCCAGTACTGGGACTGTTCAAGAGACCCAGTACTTC
CASTGTVQETQYF
>TRBJ1-1|TRBD1|TRBV11-2|once
TGTGCCAGCAGCTACCCGTCCGGGACAGACCCTGCAAGGGCTGAAGCTTTCTTT
CASSYPSGTDPARAEAFF
>TRBJ1-2|TRBD1|TRBV13|-
TGTGCCAGCAGCGTACAGGGGCACTATGGCTACACCTTC
CASSVQGHYGYTF
>TRBJ1-5|TRBD1|TRBV7-2|once
TGTGCCAGCAGCACAGATACAGGGGGTGGACAGCCCCAGCATTTT
CASSTDTGGGQPQHF
>TRBJ1-6|-|TRBV2|few
TGTGCCAGCAGTGAAGGGACAGTAGGTTCACCCCTCCACTTT
CASSEGTVGSPLHF
>TRBJ1-5|-|TRBV2|-
TGTGCCAGCAGTGCTAGTATGGCAGGGAAGGATCAGTCCCAGCATTTT
CASSASMAGKDQSQHF
>TRBJ1-1|-|TRBV4-1|-
TGCGCCAGCAGCCAAGATATCTACACTGAAGCTTTCTTT
CASSQDIYTEAFF
>TRBJ1-6|-|TRBV9|-
TGTGCCAGCAGCGTAGGCGGATGGGGCCTGGGCGACAATTCACCCCTCCACTTT
CASSVGGWGLGDNSPLHF
>TRBJ2-3|TRBD2|TRBV3-1/TRBV3-2|-
TGTGCCAGCACCCCGACTAGCGGGGGCACAGATACGCAGTATTTT
CASTPTSGGTDTQYF
>TRBJ1-3|-|TRBV5-1|-
TGCGCCAGCAGCTTAGGGGGAACTGGAAACACCATATATTTT
CASSLGGTGNTIYF
>TRBJ1-5|TRBD1|TRBV7-9|-
TGTGCCAGCAGCCCTCGGGACAGGGTAACAAGCAATCAGCCCCAGCATTTT
CASSPRDRVTSNQPQHF
>TRBJ1-3|-|TRBV19|-
TGTGCCAGTCGGGGGAGCAGCTCTGGAAACACCATATATTTT
CASRGSSSGNTIYF
>TRBJ2-7|TRBD1|TRBV6-5|-
TGTGCCAGCAGTTACTCTGCCGGGACAGGTTACGAGCAGTACTTC
CASSYSAGTGYEQYF
>TRBJ2-7|-|TRBV19|-
TGTGCCACCGCCCATGACAGCTCCTACGAGCAGTACTTC
CATAHDSSYEQYF
>TRBJ1-2|-|TRBV10-3|many
TGTGCCATCAGTGCCGGGAACCCGACCATCTATGGCTACACCTTC
CAISAGNPTIYGYTF
>TRBJ1-1|-|TRBV27|few
TGTGCCAGCAGCTCAAGGGGCATGGACACTGAAGCTTTCTTT
CASSSRGMDTEAFF
>TRBJ1-3|-|TRBV7-2|-
TGTGCCAGCAGCTTAGGACCGAGGGGGTCTGGAAACACCATATATTTT
CASSLGPRGSGNTIYF
>TRBJ2-3|-|TRBV5-1|-
TGCGCCAGCAGCGGGGGGAGACTCACAGATACGCAGTATTTT
CASSGGRLTDTQYF
>TRBJ1-1|-|TRBV7-8|-
TGTGCCAGCAGCTTAGCTTATTACACTGAAGCTTTCTTT
CASSLAYYTEAFF
>TRBJ2-2|-|TRBV6-1|-
TGTGCCAGCAGTGAACGTCTCAGGGGGGCCGGGGAGCTGTTTTTT
CASSERLRGAGELFF
>TRBJ1-3|TRBD1|TRBV2|-
TGTGCCAGCAGTTGGACAGGGGGTGTCCTAAACACCATATATTTT
CASSWTGGVLNTIYF
>TRBJ2-1|TRBD2|TRBV2|few
TGTGCCAGCAGCTCGACTAGCGGGGGTTGGGATGAGCAGTTCTTC
CASSSTSGGWDEQFF
>TRBJ2-1|-|TRBV5-4|-
TGTGCCAGCAGCTTGGGCGGACTACGGGAGCAGTTCTTC
CASSLGGLREQFF
>TRBJ1-6|-|TRBV6-5|-
TGTGCCAGCGGAGCAGGGAATTCACCCCTCCACTTT
CASGAGNSPLHF
>TRBJ1-2|-|TRBV3-1/TRBV3-2|-
TGTGCCAGCAGCCCGGGGGGGCGGGGCCTCACCTTC
CASSPGGRGLTF
>TRBJ2-7|-|TRBV10-1|few
TGCGCCACCTCCGGGGGAGATTACGAGCAGTACTTC
CATSGGDYEQYF
>TRBJ2-2|-|TRBV7-9|-
TGTGCCAGCAGTTCATGGACAGCACTCACCGGGGAGCTGTTTTTT
CASSSWTALTGELFF
>TRBJ1-2|-|TRBV9|-
TGTGCCAGCAGCGTAGCGGCCGGGACAACTAACTATGGCTACACCTTC
CASSVAAGTTNYGYTF
>TRBJ1-2|TRBD1|TRBV28|few
TGTGCCAGCAGTTTAGAATTGGACAGGTCTAACTATGGCTACACCTTC
CASSLELDRSNYGYTF
>TRBJ1-1|TRBD1|TRBV7-9|-
TGTGCCAGCAGCTCTCTCAGGGGGGTTGGATTGGACACTGAAGCTTTCTTT
CASSSLRGVGLDTEAFF
>TRBJ2-1|TRBD2|TRBV14|-
TGTGCCAGCAGCCTACGAACCGCTAGCGGGGGTCGGAATGAGCAGTTCTTC
CASSLRTASGGRNEQFF
>TRBJ1-5|-|TRBV6-5|-
TGTGCCAGCAGCCGAGACGAGCGCAGTCAGCCCCAGCATTTT
CASSRDERSQPQHF